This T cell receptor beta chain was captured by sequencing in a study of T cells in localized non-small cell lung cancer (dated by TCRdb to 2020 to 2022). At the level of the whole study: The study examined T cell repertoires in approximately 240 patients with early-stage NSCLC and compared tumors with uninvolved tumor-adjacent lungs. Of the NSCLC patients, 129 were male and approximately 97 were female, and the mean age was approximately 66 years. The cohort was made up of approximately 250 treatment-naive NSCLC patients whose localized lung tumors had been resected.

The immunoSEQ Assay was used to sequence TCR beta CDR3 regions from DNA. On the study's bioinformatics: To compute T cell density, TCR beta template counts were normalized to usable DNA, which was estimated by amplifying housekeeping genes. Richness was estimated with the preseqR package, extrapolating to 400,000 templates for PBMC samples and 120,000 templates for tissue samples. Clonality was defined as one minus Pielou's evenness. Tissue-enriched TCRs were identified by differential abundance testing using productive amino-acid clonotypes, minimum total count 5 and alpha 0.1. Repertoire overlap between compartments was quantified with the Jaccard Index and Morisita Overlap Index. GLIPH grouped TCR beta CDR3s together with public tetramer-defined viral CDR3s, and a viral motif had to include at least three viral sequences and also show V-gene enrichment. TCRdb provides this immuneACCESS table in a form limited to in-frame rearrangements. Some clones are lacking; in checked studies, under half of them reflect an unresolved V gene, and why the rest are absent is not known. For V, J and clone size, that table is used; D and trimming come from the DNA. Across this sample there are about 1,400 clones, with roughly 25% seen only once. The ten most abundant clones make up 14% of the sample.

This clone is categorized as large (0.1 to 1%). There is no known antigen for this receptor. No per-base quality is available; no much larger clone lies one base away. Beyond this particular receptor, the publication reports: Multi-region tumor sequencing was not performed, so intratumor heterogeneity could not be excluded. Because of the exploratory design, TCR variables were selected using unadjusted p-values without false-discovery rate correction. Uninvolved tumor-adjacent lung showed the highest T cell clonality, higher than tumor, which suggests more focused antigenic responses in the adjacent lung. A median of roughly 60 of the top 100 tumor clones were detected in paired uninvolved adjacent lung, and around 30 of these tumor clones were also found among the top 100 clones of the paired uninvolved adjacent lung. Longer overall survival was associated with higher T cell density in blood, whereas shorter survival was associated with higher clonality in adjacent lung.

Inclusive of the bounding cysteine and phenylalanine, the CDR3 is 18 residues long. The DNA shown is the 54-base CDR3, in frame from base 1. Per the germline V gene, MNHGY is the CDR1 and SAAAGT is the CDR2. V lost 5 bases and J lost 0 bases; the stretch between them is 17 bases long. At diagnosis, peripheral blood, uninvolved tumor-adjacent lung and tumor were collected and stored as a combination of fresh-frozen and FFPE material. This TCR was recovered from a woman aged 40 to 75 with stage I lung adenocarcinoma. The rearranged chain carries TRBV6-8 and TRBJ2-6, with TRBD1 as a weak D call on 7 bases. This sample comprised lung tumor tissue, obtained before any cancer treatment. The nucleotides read TGTGCCAGCAGTGGCCGGGGGACAGCCTCCTCTGGGGCCAACGTCCTGACTTTC. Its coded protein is CASSGRGTASSGANVLTF.